This TCR beta chain was sequenced during a study of T cell responses to AZD1222 COVID-19 vaccine. The CDR3 loop spans 13 amino acids. Between the trimmed V and J ends, which lost 0 bases and 3 bases, there was a span of 6 bases. CDR1 and CDR2 from the germline V gene are KGHSH and LQKENI. Assay used: immunoSEQ multiplex PCR; TCRdb lists only in-frame clones, some missing. The table includes around 150,000 clones, roughly 93% detected once. This clone is medium-sized in the sample. Its antigen is undetermined. Points from the study as a whole: Donors skewed white British and female; clonal diversity was possibly underestimated. Seropositive at baseline were only a handful of AZD1222 recipients. Within unmutated variant regions lay the reported targets of nearly half of spike-specific TCRs. Recipients of two AZD1222 doses showed rising Spike-specific TCR breadth and depth.

The J gene is TRBJ2-7, the V gene TRBV18; D is unclear. The specimen comprised peripheral blood, sampled 28 days after the second AZD1222 dose. This clonotype was obtained from an adult who received the AZD1222 COVID-19 vaccine. The CDR3 DNA is TGTGCCAGCTCACCACCGATAGTCTACGAGCAGTACTTC. The encoded protein is CASSPPIVYEQYF.